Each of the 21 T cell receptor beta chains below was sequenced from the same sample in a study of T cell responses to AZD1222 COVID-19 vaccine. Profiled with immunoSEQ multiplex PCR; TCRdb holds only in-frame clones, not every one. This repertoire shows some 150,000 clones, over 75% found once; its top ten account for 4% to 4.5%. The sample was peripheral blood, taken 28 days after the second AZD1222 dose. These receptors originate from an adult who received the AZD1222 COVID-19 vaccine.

The CDR3 region is CAISSEGYGYTF. The CDR3 coding sequence is TGTGCCATCTCTTCCGAGGGGTACGGCTACACCTTC. The rearrangement joins TRBV6-6 to TRBJ1-2; tentatively, D is TRBD1 (5 bases). This CDR3 is 12 amino acids long. Germline-derived CDR1 and CDR2 are MNHNY and SVGAGI (reference sequence). The V end was cut by 10 bases, the J end by 8 bases, with 17 bases between.

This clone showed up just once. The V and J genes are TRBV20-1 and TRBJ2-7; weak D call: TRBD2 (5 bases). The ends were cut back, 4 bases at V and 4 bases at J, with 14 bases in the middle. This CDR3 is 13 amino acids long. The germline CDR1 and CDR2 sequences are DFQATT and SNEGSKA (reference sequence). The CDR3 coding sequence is TGCAGTGCTACTGAGACTACAAATTACGAGCAGTACTTC. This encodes CSATETTNYEQYF.

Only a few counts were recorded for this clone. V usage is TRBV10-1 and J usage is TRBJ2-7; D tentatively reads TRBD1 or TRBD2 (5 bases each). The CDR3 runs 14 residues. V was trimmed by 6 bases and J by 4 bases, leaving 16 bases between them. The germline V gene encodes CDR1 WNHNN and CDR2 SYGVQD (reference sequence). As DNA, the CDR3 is TGCGCCAGCAGCGACCGGGACCGAGAGTACGAGCAGTACTTC. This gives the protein CASSDRDREYEQYF.

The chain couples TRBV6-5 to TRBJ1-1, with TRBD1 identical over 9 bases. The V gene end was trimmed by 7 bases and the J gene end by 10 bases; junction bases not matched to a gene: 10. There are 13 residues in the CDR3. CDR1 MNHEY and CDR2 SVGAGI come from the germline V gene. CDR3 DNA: TGTGCCAGCAATCTAGGACAGGGGAGGGGAGCTTTCTTT. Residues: CASNLGQGRGAFF.

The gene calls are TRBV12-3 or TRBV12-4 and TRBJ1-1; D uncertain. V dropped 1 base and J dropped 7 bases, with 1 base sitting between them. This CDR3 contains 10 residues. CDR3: CASSLDEAFF. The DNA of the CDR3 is TGTGCCAGCAGTTTAGATGAAGCTTTCTTT.

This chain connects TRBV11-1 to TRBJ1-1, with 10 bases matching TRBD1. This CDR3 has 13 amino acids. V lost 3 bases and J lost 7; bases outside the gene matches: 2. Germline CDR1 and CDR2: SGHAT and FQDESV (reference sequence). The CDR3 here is CASSLGQGLEAFF. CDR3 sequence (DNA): TGTGCCAGCAGCTTGGGACAGGGGCTTGAAGCTTTCTTT. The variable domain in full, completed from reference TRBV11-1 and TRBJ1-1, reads EAEVAQSPRYKITEKSQAVAFWCDPISGHATLYWYRQILGQGPELLVQFQDESVVDDSQLPKDRFSAERLKGVDSTLKIQPAELGDSAMYLCASSLGQGLEAFFGQGTRLTVV.

The CDR3 bases are TGTGCCAGCTCACCAACAGAAATTTATGGCTACACCTTC. It specifies CASSPTEIYGYTF. The chain is built from TRBV18 and TRBJ1-2; the D is unclear. Germline CDR1 reads KGHSH; CDR2 reads LQKENI. There are 13 residues in the CDR3. Between the trimmed V and J ends, which lost 2 bases and 5 bases, there was a span of 9 bases. The variable domain in full, with the rest retrieved from reference TRBV18 and TRBJ1-2, is NAGVMQNPRHLVRRRGQEARLRCSPMKGHSHVYWYRQLPEEGLKFMVYLQKENIIDESGMPKERFSAEFPKEGPSILRIQQVVRGDSAAYFCASSPTEIYGYTFGSGTRLTVV.

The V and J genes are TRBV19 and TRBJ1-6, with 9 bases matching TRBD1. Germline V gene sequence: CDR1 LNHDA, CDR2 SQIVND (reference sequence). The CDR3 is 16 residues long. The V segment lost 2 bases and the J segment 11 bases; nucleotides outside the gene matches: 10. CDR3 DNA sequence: TGTGCCAGTAGTATATTTCCGGGACAGGGAGGAGCACCCCTCCACTTT. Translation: CASSIFPGQGGAPLHF.

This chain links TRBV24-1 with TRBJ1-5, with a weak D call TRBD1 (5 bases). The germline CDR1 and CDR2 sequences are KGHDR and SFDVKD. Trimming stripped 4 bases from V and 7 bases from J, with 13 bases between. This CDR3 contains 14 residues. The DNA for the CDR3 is TGTGCCACCAGTGACCGAGGGGTGGGGCAGCCCCAGCATTTT. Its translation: CATSDRGVGQPQHF.

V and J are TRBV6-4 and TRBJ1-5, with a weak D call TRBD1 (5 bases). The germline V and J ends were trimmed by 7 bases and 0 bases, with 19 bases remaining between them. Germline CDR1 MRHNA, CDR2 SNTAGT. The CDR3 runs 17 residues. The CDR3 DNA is TGTGCCAGCACTCCTACTTGGGGGTTTTATAGCAATCAGCCCCAGCATTTT. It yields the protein CASTPTWGFYSNQPQHF.

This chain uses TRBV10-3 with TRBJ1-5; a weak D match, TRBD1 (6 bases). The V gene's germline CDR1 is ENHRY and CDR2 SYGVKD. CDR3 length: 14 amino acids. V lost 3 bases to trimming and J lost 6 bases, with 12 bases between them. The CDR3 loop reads CAISDGTSRQPQHF. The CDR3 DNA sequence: TGTGCCATCAGTGATGGGACATCTCGTCAGCCCCAGCATTTT.

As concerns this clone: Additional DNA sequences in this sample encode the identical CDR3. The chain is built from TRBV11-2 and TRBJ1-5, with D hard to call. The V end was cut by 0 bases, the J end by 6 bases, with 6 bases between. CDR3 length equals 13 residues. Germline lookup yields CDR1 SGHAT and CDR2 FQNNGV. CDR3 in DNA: TGTGCCAGCAGCTTAGATCATAGTCAGCCCCAGCATTTT. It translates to CASSLDHSQPQHF. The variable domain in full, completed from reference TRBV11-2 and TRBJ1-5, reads EAGVAQSPRYKIIEKRQSVAFWCNPISGHATLYWYQQILGQGPKLLIQFQNNGVVDDSQLPKDRFSAERLKGVDSTLKIQPAKLEDSAVYLCASSLDHSQPQHFGDGTRLSIL.

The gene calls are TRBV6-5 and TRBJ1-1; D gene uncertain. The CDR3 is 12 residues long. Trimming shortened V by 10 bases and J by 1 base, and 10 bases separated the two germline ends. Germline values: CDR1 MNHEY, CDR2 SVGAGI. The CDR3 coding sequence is TGTGCCACAGGACGGGGGAACACTGAAGCTTTCTTT. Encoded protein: CATGRGNTEAFF.

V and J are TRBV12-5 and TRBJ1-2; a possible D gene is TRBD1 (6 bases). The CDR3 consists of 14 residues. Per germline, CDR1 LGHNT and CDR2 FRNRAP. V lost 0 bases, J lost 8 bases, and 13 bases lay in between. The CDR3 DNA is TGTGCTAGTGGTTTGGTCACAGGGATTCGGGGCTACACCTTC. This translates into CASGLVTGIRGYTF. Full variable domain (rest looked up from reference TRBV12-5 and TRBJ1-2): DARVTQTPRHKVTEMGQEVTMRCQPILGHNTVFWYRQTMMQGLELLAYFRNRAPLDDSGMPKDRFSAEMPDATLATLKIQPSEPRDSAVYFCASGLVTGIRGYTFGSGTRLTVV.

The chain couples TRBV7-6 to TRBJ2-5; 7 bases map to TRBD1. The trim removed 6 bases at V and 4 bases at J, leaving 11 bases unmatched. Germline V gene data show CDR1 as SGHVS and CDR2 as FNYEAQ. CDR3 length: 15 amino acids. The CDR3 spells CASRPNIGGIETQYF. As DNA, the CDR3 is TGTGCCAGCAGACCTAATATAGGGGGCATAGAGACCCAGTACTTC.

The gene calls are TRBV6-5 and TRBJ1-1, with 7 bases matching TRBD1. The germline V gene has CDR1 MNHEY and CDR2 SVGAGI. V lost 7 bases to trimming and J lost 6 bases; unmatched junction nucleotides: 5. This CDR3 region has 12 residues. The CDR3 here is CASILGGAEAFF. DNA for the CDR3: TGTGCCAGCATTCTAGGGGGCGCTGAAGCTTTCTTT.

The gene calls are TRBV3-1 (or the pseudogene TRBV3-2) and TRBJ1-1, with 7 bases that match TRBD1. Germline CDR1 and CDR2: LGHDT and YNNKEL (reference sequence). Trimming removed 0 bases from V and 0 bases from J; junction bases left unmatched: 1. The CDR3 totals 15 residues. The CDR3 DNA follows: TGTGCCAGCAGCCAAGAGACAGGGCTGAACACTGAAGCTTTCTTT. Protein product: CASSQETGLNTEAFF.

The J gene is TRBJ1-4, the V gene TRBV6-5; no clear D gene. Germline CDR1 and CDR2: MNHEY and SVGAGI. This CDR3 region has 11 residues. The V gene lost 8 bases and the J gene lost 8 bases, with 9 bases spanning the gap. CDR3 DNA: TGTGCCAGCCGACTTGGGGAAAAACTGTTTTTT. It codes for CASRLGEKLFF.

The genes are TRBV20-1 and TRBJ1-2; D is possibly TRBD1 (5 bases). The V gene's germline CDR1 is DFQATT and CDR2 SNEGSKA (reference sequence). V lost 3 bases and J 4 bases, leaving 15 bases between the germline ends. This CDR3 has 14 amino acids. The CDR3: CSASSGRSVYGYTF. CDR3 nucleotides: TGCAGTGCTAGTTCGGGGCGAAGCGTCTATGGCTACACCTTC.

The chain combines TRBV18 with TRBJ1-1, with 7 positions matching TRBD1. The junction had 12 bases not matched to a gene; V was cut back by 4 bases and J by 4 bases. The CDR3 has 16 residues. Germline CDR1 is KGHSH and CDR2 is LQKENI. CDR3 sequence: CASSLTTPPGGTEAFF. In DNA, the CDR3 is TGTGCCAGCTCACTTACGACCCCCCCAGGGGGCACTGAAGCTTTCTTT.

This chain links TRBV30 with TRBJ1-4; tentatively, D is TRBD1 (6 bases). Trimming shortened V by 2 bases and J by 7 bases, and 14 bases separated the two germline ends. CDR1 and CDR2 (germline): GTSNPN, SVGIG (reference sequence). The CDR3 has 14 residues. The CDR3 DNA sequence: TGTGCCTGGAGTAGCCCAGGGGTGGCTGAAAAACTGTTTTTT. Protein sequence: CAWSSPGVAEKLFF. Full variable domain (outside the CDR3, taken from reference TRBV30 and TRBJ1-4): SQTIHQWPATLVQPVGSPLSLECTVEGTSNPNLYWYRQAAGRGLQLLFYSVGIGQISSEVPQNLSASRPQDRQFILSSKKLLLSDSGFYLCAWSSPGVAEKLFFGSGTQLSVL.